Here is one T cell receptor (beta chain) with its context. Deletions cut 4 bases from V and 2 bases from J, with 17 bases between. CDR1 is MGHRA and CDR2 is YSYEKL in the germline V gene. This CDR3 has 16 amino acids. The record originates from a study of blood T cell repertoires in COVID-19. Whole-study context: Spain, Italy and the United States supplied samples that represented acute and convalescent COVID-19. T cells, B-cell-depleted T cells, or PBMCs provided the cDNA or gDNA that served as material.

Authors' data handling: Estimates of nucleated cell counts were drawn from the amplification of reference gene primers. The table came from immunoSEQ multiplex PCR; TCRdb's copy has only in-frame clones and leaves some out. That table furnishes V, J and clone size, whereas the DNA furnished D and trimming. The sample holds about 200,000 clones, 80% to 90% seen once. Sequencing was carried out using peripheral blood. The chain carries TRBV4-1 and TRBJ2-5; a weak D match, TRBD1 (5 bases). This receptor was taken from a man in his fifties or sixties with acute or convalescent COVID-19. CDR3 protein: CASSRYTGRMQETQYF. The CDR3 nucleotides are TGCGCCAGCAGCCGGTACACAGGACGGATGCAAGAGACCCAGTACTTC.